The 28 T cell receptor beta chains listed next were all sequenced from one sample in a study of blood T cell repertoires in COVID-19. The protocol was immunoSEQ multiplex PCR, while the TCRdb copy is restricted to in-frame clones and leaves out a portion. This table holds 200,000 to 250,000 clones, more than 80% found once. The sequencing sample was made of peripheral blood. Every receptor here comes from a man aged 25-45 years who had recovered from COVID-19.

The CDR3 DNA is TGCAGTGCTAGTAAGGCGGGGGGGATCACAGATACGCAGTATTTT. This encodes CSASKAGGITDTQYF. This sequence joins TRBV20-1 and TRBJ2-3, with 9 bases identical to TRBD2. Germline V lookup: CDR1 DFQATT, CDR2 SNEGSKA (reference sequence). The CDR3 extends over 15 amino acids. V dropped 3 bases and J dropped 2; count of bases not matched to a gene: 6.

This clone has just a few counts. The chain has TRBV7-2 and TRBJ2-7; 12 nucleotides agree with TRBD2. There are 15 residues in the CDR3. J gave up 12 bases and V 5 bases, and 14 bases lay outside the gene matches. CDR1 SGHTA and CDR2 FQGNSA come from the germline V gene. Here the CDR3 reads CASSASGLGGLAGYF. CDR3 nucleotides: TGTGCCAGCAGCGCTTCCGGGTTGGGGGGACTAGCGGGGTACTTC.

Ten or more counts support this clone. This chain uses TRBV7-6 with TRBJ2-1; 8 bases are a match to TRBD1. The CDR3 length is 14 residues. Looked up from germline, CDR1 is SGHVS and CDR2 is FNYEAQ. Trimming cost V 2 bases and J 8 bases; bases outside gene matches: 5. CDR3 in amino acids: CASSLWQGADEQFF. CDR3 nucleotides: TGTGCCAGCAGCTTATGGCAGGGGGCGGATGAGCAGTTCTTC.

The rearrangement links TRBV11-3 to TRBJ2-7, with D perhaps matching TRBD2 (5 bases). This CDR3 spans 13 amino acids. Per the germline V gene, CDR1 is SGHNT and CDR2 is YENEEA. Deletions cut 5 bases from V and 4 bases from J, with 12 bases between. CDR3: CASSHASGYEQYF. The CDR3 DNA reads TGTGCCAGCAGCCACGCTTCGGGGTACGAGCAGTACTTC.

Only a few counts were recorded for this clone. The chain is built from TRBV27 and TRBJ1-5; 8 bases map to TRBD1. With V trimmed by 5 bases and J by 7 bases, 10 bases remained unmatched. The CDR3 is 15 residues long. Germline CDR1 MNHEY, CDR2 SMNVEV (reference sequence). The CDR3 sequence is CASSTRTGWDQPQHF. The CDR3 DNA reads as TGTGCCAGCAGTACCCGGACAGGGTGGGACCAGCCCCAGCATTTT.

This clone occurred a few times. J is TRBJ1-5 and V is TRBV27; D is unclear. Per the germline V gene, CDR1 is MNHEY and CDR2 is SMNVEV (reference sequence). The CDR3 covers 15 residues. Between the trimmed V and J ends, which lost 1 base and 5 bases, there was a span of 12 bases. The CDR3 DNA reads TGTGCCAGCAGTTTATACCTCCCACGAGATCAGCCCCAGCATTTT. As protein: CASSLYLPRDQPQHF.

This chain links TRBV7-2 with TRBJ2-3, with a possible D match to TRBD2 (6 bases). V lost 1 base to trimming and J lost 4 bases, with 18 bases between them. CDR3 length: 17 residues. CDR1 is SGHTA, CDR2 FQGNSA, per germline. The CDR3, as DNA: TGTGCCAGCAGCTTAGAGCAGGCCCGTTGGGGGGCAGATACGCAGTATTTT. It specifies CASSLEQARWGADTQYF.

The chain couples TRBV28 to TRBJ1-4; the D gene is possibly TRBD1 (6 bases). The V and J ends lost 5 bases and 4 bases respectively, with 11 bases between them. This CDR3 is built from 14 residues. Germline CDR1 and CDR2: MDHEN and SYDVKM. CDR3 loop: CASSPGQHNEKLFF. Here the CDR3 DNA reads TGTGCCAGCAGTCCGGGACAACATAATGAAAAACTGTTTTTT.

The CDR3 region is CASSPDLTRNTEAFF. The CDR3 DNA sequence: TGTGCCAGCAGTCCGGATCTGACACGGAACACTGAAGCTTTCTTT. The rearrangement uses TRBV2 and TRBJ1-1; D remains unclear. V was trimmed by 5 bases and J by 1 base, leaving 14 bases between them. Germline values: CDR1 SNHLY, CDR2 FYNNEI. This CDR3 contains 15 residues.

This sequence joins TRBV4-1 and TRBJ2-7; a possible D gene is TRBD2 (5 bases). The CDR3 is 16 residues long. V shed 4 bases and J shed 3 bases, with 19 bases lying between them. Looked up from germline, CDR1 is MGHRA and CDR2 is YSYEKL. CDR3 DNA: TGCGCCAGCAGCCTTTCCGACCTTCCCGGGGTCTACGAGCAGTACTTC. Protein sequence: CASSLSDLPGVYEQYF.

The genes are TRBV25-1 and TRBJ2-1, with a tentative D call TRBD1 (5 bases). The CDR3 extends over 14 amino acids. Trimming removed 8 bases from V and 0 bases from J, with 11 bases in between. Germline loops: CDR1 MGHDK, CDR2 SYGVNS. The DNA for the CDR3 is TGTGCCAGCCTCTCTAGGGGCTCCTACAATGAGCAGTTCTTC. Residues: CASLSRGSYNEQFF.

The CDR3 loop reads CASSPNHPGLAGGQIPYNEQFF. DNA for the CDR3: TGTGCCAGCTCACCGAATCATCCGGGACTAGCGGGGGGGCAAATTCCCTACAATGAGCAGTTCTTC. The rearrangement uses TRBV18 and TRBJ2-1, with 16 bases fitting TRBD2. The CDR3 totals 22 residues. Losses at the gene ends were 3 bases for V and 2 bases for J; bases not matched to a gene: 16. Germline V lookup: CDR1 KGHSH, CDR2 LQKENI.

This clone was picked up one time. The chain is built from TRBV7-9 and TRBJ2-5; D gene ambiguous. Trimming stripped 3 bases from V and 1 base from J, with 9 bases between. CDR1 and CDR2 (germline): SEHNR, FQNEAQ (reference sequence). This CDR3 region has 14 residues. The DNA of the CDR3 is TGTGCCAGCAGCTTTCCACAGTTCCAAGAGACCCAGTACTTC. This encodes CASSFPQFQETQYF.

The chain carries TRBV5-6 and TRBJ1-2, with D possibly being TRBD1 (5 bases). V was trimmed by 0 bases and J by 7 bases, leaving 10 bases between them. Per the germline V gene, CDR1 is SGHDT and CDR2 is YYEEEE. The CDR3 runs 13 residues. CDR3 sequence: CASSLGGLSGYTF. In nucleotides, the CDR3 is TGTGCCAGCAGCTTGGGGGGCTTGAGTGGCTACACCTTC.

In DNA form, the CDR3 reads TGTGCCAGCTCACCTGGGACTGGGATGAACACTGAAGCTTTCTTT. This encodes CASSPGTGMNTEAFF. V gene TRBV18 combines with J gene TRBJ1-1, with a weak D call TRBD1 (5 bases). CDR1 KGHSH and CDR2 LQKENI come from the germline V gene. The CDR3 extends over 15 amino acids. V was clipped by 3 bases and J by 0 bases, with 11 bases between them.

This chain links TRBV28 with TRBJ1-2; D gene ambiguous. CDR1 and CDR2 from the germline V gene are MDHEN and SYDVKM. The CDR3 has 11 residues. Trimming took 4 bases from V and 5 from J, leaving 5 bases between them. The chain's CDR3 is CASSYKYGYTF. CDR3 DNA: TGTGCCAGCAGTTACAAATATGGCTACACCTTC.

In this sample, this clone turned up once. This rearrangement joins TRBV7-2 to TRBJ1-1, with TRBD1 identical over 8 bases. Germline V gene data show CDR1 as SGHTA and CDR2 as FQGNSA. This CDR3 spans 17 amino acids. V lost 4 bases to trimming and J lost 3 bases; unmatched junction nucleotides: 13. Here the CDR3 reads CASSSPRQGRFYTEAFF. CDR3 nucleotide sequence: TGTGCCAGCAGCTCCCCCCGACAGGGGAGGTTTTACACTGAAGCTTTCTTT.

The chain couples TRBV10-1 to TRBJ1-1; no reliable D call. Germline values: CDR1 WNHNN, CDR2 SYGVQD (reference sequence). Trimming left V 3 bases short and J 4 bases short, with 12 bases between. CDR3 length: 14 amino acids. CDR3 sequence reads: CASSEPGSRTEAFF. In DNA form, the CDR3 reads TGCGCCAGCAGTGAACCGGGGAGTCGCACTGAAGCTTTCTTT.

This clone was seen more than once but under ten times. This chain connects TRBV4-1 to TRBJ2-4; a possible D gene is TRBD1 (6 bases). This CDR3 comprises 13 residues. Trimming stripped 0 bases from V and 13 bases from J, with 13 bases between. Germline V gives CDR1 MGHRA, CDR2 YSYEKL. CDR3 sequence (DNA): TGCGCCAGCAGCCAAGATCGAGGGGGAACGCAGTACTTC. Residues: CASSQDRGGTQYF.

The chain couples TRBV19 to TRBJ1-4; 9 nucleotides align to TRBD1. Germline loops: CDR1 LNHDA, CDR2 SQIVND (reference sequence). V was clipped by 7 bases and J by 7 bases; unmatched bases: 7. The CDR3 contains 14 residues. The CDR3 sequence is CASTSTGGTEKLFF. CDR3 DNA: TGTGCCAGTACCTCAACAGGGGGCACTGAAAAACTGTTTTTT. The variable domain in full, with the rest retrieved from reference TRBV19 and TRBJ1-4, is DGGITQSPKYLFRKEGQNVTLSCEQNLNHDAMYWYRQDPGQGLRLIYYSQIVNDFQKGDIAEGYSVSREKKESFPLTVTSAQKNPTAFYLCASTSTGGTEKLFFGSGTQLSVL.

The chain couples TRBV4-3 to TRBJ1-5; D call uncertain. This CDR3 region has 11 residues. V lost 3 bases, J lost 15 bases, and 12 bases lay in between. Germline loops: CDR1 LGHNA, CDR2 YSLEER. In DNA, the CDR3 is TGCGCCAGCAGCCAGAGGGATCGTAGGCATTTT. Its protein product is CASSQRDRRHF.

This clone was seen more than once but under ten times. The chain employs TRBV2 and TRBJ1-4, with D possibly TRBD1 on 5 matching bases. The CDR3 length is 16 residues. V was clipped by 4 bases and J by 2 bases, with 14 bases between them. CDR1 and CDR2 (germline): SNHLY, FYNNEI. DNA of the CDR3: TGTGCCAGCAGTGCGGGGAGGGGCTGGACTAATGAAAAACTGTTTTTT. Protein sequence: CASSAGRGWTNEKLFF.

V usage is TRBV19 and J usage is TRBJ1-2; D is possibly TRBD1 (5 bases). Germline CDR1 LNHDA, CDR2 SQIVND (reference sequence). There are 15 residues in the CDR3. The V end lost 0 bases, the J end lost 2 bases, and 10 bases lay between the germline ends. The CDR3 sequence is CASSIDRGINYGYTF. For the CDR3, the DNA is TGTGCCAGTAGTATAGATAGGGGAATCAACTATGGCTACACCTTC.

The chain combines TRBV7-9 with TRBJ1-2; D perhaps matches TRBD1 (6 bases). The germline V gene has CDR1 SEHNR and CDR2 FQNEAQ (reference sequence). The CDR3 spans 13 residues. V was pared by 4 bases and J by 7 bases, with 13 bases between. The CDR3 loop reads CASSSEGQFGYTF. The CDR3 nucleotides are TGTGCCAGCAGCTCCGAGGGACAATTTGGCTACACCTTC.

The genes are TRBV19 and TRBJ1-1; TRBD1 is a possible D gene (5 bases). Per germline, CDR1 LNHDA and CDR2 SQIVND (reference sequence). The CDR3 has 15 amino acids. Trimming left V 3 bases short and J 1 base short, with 12 bases between. This CDR3 reads CASSIQDTGNTEAFF. CDR3 nucleotide sequence: TGTGCCAGTAGTATCCAAGACACAGGGAACACTGAAGCTTTCTTT.

V gene TRBV30 combines with J gene TRBJ2-7, with 8 bases identical to TRBD1. The V and J ends lost 5 bases and 4 bases, in that order; junction bases with no gene match: 10. Germline values: CDR1 GTSNPN, CDR2 SVGIG (reference sequence). CDR3 length: 14 residues. Here the CDR3 DNA reads TGTGCCTGGGCGAAGTGGACAGGGTCTTACGAGCAGTACTTC. Encoded protein: CAWAKWTGSYEQYF.

The V and J genes are TRBV7-9 and TRBJ2-2, with D perhaps TRBD1 (7 bases). V was shortened by 3 bases and J by 7 bases, with 12 bases between the two germline ends. Germline CDR1 SEHNR, CDR2 FQNEAQ (reference sequence). The CDR3 has 14 residues. CDR3 sequence (DNA): TGTGCCAGCAGCTTTCCAGGGGGGATCGGGGAGCTGTTTTTT. This sequence encodes CASSFPGGIGELFF.

This rearrangement joins TRBV11-2 to TRBJ2-1; 9 bases line up with TRBD1. Germline CDR1 and CDR2: SGHAT and FQNNGV. CDR3 length: 19 amino acids. Trimming at V came to 4 bases and at J to 7 bases, leaving 20 bases not matched to a gene. CDR3 residues: CASSSGTGSRRGRINEQFF. CDR3 sequence (DNA): TGTGCCAGCAGCTCCGGGACAGGGAGTAGGAGGGGGCGAATTAATGAGCAGTTCTTC.